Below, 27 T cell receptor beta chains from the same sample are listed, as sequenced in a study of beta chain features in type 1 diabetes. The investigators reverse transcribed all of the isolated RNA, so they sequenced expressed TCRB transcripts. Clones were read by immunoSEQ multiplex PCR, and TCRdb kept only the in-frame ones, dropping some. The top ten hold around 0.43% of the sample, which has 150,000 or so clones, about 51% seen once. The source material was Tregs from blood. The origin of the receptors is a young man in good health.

The CDR3 DNA follows: TGTGCCAGTAGTTGGGGACTAGCGATCGGGACCTACAATGAGCAGTTCTTC. Protein sequence: CASSWGLAIGTYNEQFF. This rearrangement joins TRBV19 to TRBJ2-1; 10 bases agree with TRBD2. The CDR3 contains 17 residues. V was clipped by 5 bases and J by 2 bases; unmatched bases: 9. Germline values: CDR1 LNHDA, CDR2 SQIVND (reference sequence).

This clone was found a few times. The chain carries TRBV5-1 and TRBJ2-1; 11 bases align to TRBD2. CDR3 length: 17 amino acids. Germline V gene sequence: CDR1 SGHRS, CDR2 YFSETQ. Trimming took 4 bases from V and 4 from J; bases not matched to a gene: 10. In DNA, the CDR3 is TGCGCCAGCAGCCCGCGGGCTAGCGGGGGGTCGTACAATGAGCAGTTCTTC. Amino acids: CASSPRASGGSYNEQFF.

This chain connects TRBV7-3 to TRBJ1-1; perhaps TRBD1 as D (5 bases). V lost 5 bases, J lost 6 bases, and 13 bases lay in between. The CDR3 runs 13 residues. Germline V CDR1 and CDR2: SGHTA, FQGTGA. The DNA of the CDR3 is TGTGCCAGCAGCCCTCTGGGGCCCGCTGAAGCTTTCTTT. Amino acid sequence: CASSPLGPAEAFF. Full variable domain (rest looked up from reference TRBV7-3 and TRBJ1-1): GAGVSQTPSNKVTEKGKYVELRCDPISGHTALYWYRQSLGQGPEFLIYFQGTGAADDSGLPNDRFFAVRPEGSVSTLKIQRTERGDSAVYLCASSPLGPAEAFFGQGTRLTVV.

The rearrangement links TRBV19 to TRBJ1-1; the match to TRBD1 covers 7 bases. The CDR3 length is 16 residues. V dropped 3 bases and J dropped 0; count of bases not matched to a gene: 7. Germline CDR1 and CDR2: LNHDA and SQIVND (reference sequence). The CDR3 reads CASSIRTGNMNTEAFF. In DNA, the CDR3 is TGTGCCAGTAGTATCCGGACAGGAAATATGAACACTGAAGCTTTCTTT.

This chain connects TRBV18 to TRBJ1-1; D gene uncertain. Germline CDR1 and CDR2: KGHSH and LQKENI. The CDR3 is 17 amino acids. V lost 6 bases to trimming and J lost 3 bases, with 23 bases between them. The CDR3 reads CASSQQTEILRDTEAFF. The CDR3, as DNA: TGTGCCAGCTCGCAGCAAACCGAGATTCTGAGGGACACTGAAGCTTTCTTT.

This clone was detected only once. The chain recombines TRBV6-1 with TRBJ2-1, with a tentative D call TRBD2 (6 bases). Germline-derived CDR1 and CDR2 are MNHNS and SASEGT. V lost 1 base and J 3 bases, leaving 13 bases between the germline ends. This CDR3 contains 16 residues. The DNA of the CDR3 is TGTGCCAGCAGTGAAGTTTCGACTAGTGTCTACAATGAGCAGTTCTTC. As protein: CASSEVSTSVYNEQFF.

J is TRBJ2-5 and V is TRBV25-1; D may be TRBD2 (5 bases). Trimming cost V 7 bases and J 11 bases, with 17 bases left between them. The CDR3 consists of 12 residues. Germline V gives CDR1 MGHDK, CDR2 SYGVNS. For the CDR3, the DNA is TGTGCCAGCACCGCCGGGGATTGGAAGCAGTACTTC. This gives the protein CASTAGDWKQYF.

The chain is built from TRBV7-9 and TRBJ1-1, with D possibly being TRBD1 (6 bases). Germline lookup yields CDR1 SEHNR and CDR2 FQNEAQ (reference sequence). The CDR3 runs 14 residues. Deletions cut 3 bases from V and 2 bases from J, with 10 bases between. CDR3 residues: CASSFRGANTEAFF. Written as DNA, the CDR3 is TGTGCCAGCAGCTTCCGGGGGGCTAACACTGAAGCTTTCTTT.

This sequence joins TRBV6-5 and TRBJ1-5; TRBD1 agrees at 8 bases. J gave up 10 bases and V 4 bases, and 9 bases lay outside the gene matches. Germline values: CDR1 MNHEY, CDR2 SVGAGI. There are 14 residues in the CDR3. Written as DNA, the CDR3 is TGTGCCAGCAGTTCGCACAGGGGGTCAGGACCCCAGCATTTT. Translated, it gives CASSSHRGSGPQHF.

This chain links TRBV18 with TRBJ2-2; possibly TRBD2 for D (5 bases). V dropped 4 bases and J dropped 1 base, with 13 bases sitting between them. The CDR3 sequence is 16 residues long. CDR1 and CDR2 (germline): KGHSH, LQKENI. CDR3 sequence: CASSRMSGRNTGELFF. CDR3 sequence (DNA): TGTGCCAGCTCACGAATGAGCGGAAGGAACACCGGGGAGCTGTTTTTT.

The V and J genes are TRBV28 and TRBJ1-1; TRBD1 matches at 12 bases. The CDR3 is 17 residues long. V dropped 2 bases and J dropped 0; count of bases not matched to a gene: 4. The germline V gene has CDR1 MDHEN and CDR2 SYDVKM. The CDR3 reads CASSLRGTGGVNTEAFF. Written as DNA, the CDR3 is TGTGCCAGCAGTTTAAGGGGGACAGGGGGCGTGAACACTGAAGCTTTCTTT.

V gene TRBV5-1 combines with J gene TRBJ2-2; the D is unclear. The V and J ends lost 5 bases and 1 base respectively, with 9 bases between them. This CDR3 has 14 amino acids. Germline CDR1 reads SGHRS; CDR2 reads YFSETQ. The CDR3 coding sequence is TGCGCCAGCAGTATCGGCGGGAACACCGGGGAGCTGTTTTTT. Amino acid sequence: CASSIGGNTGELFF.

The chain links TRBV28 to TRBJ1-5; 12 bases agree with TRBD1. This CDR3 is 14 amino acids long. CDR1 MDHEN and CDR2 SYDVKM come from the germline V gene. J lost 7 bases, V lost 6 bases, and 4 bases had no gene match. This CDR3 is CASRGTGGRQPQHF. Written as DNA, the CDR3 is TGTGCCAGCAGGGGGACAGGGGGCAGGCAGCCCCAGCATTTT.

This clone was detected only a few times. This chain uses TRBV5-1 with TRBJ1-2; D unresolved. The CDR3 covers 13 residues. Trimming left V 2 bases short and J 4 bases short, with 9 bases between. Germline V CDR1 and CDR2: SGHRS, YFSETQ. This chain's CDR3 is CASSFGSGYGYTF. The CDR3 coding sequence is TGCGCCAGCAGCTTTGGCAGCGGCTATGGCTACACCTTC.

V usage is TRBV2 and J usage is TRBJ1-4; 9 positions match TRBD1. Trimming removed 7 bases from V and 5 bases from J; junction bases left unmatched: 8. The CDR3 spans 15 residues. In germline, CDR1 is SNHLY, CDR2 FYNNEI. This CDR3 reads CASTGQGSINEKLFF. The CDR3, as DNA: TGTGCCAGCACCGGACAGGGGAGTATCAATGAAAAACTGTTTTTT.

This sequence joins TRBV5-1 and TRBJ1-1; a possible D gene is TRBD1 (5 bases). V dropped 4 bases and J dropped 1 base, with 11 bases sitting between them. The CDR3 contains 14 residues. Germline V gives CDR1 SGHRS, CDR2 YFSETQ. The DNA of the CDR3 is TGCGCCAGCAGCCGCCAGGGTGCGAACACTGAAGCTTTCTTT. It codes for CASSRQGANTEAFF. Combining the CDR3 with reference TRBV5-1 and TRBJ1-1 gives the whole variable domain KAGVTQTPRYLIKTRGQQVTLSCSPISGHRSVSWYQQTPGQGLQFLFEYFSETQRNKGNFPGRFSGRQFSNSRSEMNVSTLELGDSALYLCASSRQGANTEAFFGQGTRLTVV.

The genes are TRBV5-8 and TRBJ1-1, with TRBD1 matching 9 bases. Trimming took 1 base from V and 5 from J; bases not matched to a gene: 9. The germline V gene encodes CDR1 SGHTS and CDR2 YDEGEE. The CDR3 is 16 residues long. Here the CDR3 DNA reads TGTGCCAGCAGCTTGTATTTTGGGACAGGGAAAACTGAAGCTTTCTTT. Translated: CASSLYFGTGKTEAFF.

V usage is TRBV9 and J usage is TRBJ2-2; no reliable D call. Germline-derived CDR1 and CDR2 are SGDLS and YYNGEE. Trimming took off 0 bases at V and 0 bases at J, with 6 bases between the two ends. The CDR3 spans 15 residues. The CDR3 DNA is TGTGCCAGCAGCGTAGCCGGGTCGAACACCGGGGAGCTGTTTTTT. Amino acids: CASSVAGSNTGELFF. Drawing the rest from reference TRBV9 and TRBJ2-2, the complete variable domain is DSGVTQTPKHLITATGQRVTLRCSPRSGDLSVYWYQQSLDQGLQFLIQYYNGEERAKGNILERFSAQQFPDLHSELNLSSLELGDSALYFCASSVAGSNTGELFFGEGSRLTVL.

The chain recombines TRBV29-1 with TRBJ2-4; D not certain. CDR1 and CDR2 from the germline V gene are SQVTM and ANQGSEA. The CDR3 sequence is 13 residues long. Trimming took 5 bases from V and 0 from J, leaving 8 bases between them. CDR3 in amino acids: CSVLDLAKNIQYF. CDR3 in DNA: TGCAGCGTTTTAGATTTAGCCAAAAACATTCAGTACTTC.

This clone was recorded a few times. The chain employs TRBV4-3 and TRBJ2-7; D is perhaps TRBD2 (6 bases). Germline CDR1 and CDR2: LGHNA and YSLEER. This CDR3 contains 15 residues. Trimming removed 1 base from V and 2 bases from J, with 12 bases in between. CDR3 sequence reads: CASSQVRLATYEQYF. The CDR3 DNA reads TGCGCCAGCAGCCAAGTTCGGCTAGCGACCTACGAGCAGTACTTC.

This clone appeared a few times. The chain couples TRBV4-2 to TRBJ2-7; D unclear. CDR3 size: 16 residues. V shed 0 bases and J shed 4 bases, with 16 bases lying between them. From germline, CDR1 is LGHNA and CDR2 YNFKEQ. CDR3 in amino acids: CASSQDSSLFGYEQYF. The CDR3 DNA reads TGTGCCAGCAGCCAAGATTCGAGCCTCTTCGGGTACGAGCAGTACTTC.

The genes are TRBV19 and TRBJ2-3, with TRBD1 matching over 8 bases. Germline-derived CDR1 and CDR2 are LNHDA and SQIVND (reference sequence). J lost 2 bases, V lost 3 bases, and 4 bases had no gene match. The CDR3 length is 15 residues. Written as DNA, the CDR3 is TGTGCCAGTAGTATCTGGGACAGGTCCACAGATACGCAGTATTTT. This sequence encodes CASSIWDRSTDTQYF.

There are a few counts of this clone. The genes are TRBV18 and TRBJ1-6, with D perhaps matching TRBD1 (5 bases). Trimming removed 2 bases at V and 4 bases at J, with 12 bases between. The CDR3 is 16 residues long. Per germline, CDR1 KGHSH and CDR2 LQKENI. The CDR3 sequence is CASSPNRPPYNSPLHF. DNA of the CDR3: TGTGCCAGCTCACCAAACAGGCCCCCATATAATTCACCCCTCCACTTT.

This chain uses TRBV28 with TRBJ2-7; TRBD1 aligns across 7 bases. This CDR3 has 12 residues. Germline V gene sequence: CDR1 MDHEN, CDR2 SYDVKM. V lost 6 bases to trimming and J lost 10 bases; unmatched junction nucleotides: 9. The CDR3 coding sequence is TGTGCCAGCAGCCAGGGGGACATCCTACAGTACTTC. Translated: CASSQGDILQYF.

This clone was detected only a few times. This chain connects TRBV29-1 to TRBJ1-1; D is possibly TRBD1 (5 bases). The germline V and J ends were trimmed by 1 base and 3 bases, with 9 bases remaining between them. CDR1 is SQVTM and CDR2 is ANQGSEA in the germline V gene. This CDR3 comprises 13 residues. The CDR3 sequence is CSVEGVRDTEAFF. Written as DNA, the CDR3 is TGCAGCGTTGAAGGGGTCAGGGACACTGAAGCTTTCTTT.

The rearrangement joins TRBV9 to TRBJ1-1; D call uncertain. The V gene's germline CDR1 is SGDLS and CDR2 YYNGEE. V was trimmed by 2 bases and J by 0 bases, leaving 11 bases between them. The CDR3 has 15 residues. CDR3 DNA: TGTGCCAGCAGCGTTGGACTCCGCATGAACACTGAAGCTTTCTTT. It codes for CASSVGLRMNTEAFF.

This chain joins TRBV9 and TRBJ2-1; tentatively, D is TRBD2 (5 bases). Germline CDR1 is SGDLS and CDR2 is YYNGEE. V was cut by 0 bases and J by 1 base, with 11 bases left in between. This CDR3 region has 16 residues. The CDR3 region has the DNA TGTGCCAGCAGCGTAGGCCCCCCGGGGTCCTACAATGAGCAGTTCTTC. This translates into CASSVGPPGSYNEQFF.